This TCR beta chain was sequenced during a study of OX40 agonist ivuxolimab in advanced cancers. Study summary: One hepatocellular carcinoma and two cutaneous melanoma patients partially responded. Findings of the study overall: Doses of 0.1 to 3.0 mg/kg were accompanied by clonal expansion of CD4+ and CD8+ blood T cells by week 6.

As to this clone: Its cognate antigen is unknown. A read error may account for a junction end that differs from germline.

The protocol was immunoSEQ multiplex PCR, while the TCRdb copy is restricted to in-frame clones and leaves out a portion. The table includes about 36,000 clones, around 73% detected once. The germline gives CDR1 MNHEY, CDR2 SVGAGI. This CDR3 is 15 amino acids long. The chain joins TRBV6-5 to TRBJ2-7, with TRBD1 matching 12 bases. Sequenced material: CD4+ or CD8+ T cells sorted from blood, taken in a trial of the OX40 agonist ivuxolimab. The clonotype comes from an adult with an advanced solid tumor such as melanoma, head and neck, liver or kidney cancer. CDR3 in DNA: TGTGCCAGCAGTGACTCCGGGACAGGGGGCGGCGAGCAGTACTTC. It encodes CASSDSGTGGGEQYF.